This is a list of T cell receptor beta chains from one sample in a study of blood T cells in healthy people across ages. TCRdb called the 5' RACE reads again in MiXCR, with one record for every CDR3 protein. The profile shows about 1.1 million distinct CDR3 sequences, under 40% of them singletons. The sample was blood. These receptors all stem from a man younger than 30 in good health. The CDR3 runs from the conserved cysteine through the conserved F or W. A D gene is named only where the DNA matches it firmly. The size field is filled for only some rows; it gives once, few, many or a size class.

CDR3: CASSQLQGGGYEQYF; DNA: TGTGCCAGCAGCCAGTTACAGGGGGGAGGCTACGAGCAGTACTTC; size: few; V: TRBV7-2; D: TRBD1; J: TRBJ2-7
CDR3: CASWTGGAYEQYF; DNA: TGTGCCAGCTGGACAGGGGGCGCCTACGAGCAGTACTTC; size: few; V: TRBV21-1; D: NA; J: TRBJ2-7
CDR3: CASSKEAGAPYEQYF; DNA: TGTGCCAGCAGCAAAGAAGCGGGGGCCCCCTACGAGCAGTACTTC; size: few; V: TRBV2; D: TRBD2; J: TRBJ2-7
CDR3: CASSLLGFNTGELFF; DNA: TGCGCCAGCAGCTTGTTGGGATTCAACACCGGGGAGCTGTTTTTT; size: NA; V: TRBV5-1; D: NA; J: TRBJ2-2
CDR3: CSAKKEGQGNSPLHF; DNA: TGCAGTGCTAAAAAAGAGGGACAGGGAAATTCACCCCTCCACTTT; size: few; V: TRBV20-1; D: TRBD1; J: TRBJ1-6
CDR3: CAISEFDGANYGYTF; DNA: TGTGCCATCAGTGAGTTCGATGGAGCTAACTATGGCTACACCTTC; size: many; V: TRBV10-3; D: NA; J: TRBJ1-2
CDR3: CASRAQGTFYNEQFF; DNA: TGTGCCAGCAGAGCACAGGGGACCTTCTACAATGAGCAGTTCTTC; size: NA; V: TRBV25-1; D: TRBD1; J: TRBJ2-1
CDR3: CASSQDVAGGGTQYF; DNA: TGCGCCAGCAGCCAAGATGTAGCGGGGGGCGGCACGCAGTATTTT; size: few; V: TRBV4-3; D: TRBD2; J: TRBJ2-3
CDR3: CASSYSAGGNSYNEQFF; DNA: TGTGCCAGCAGTTACTCGGCGGGGGGGAACTCCTACAATGAGCAGTTCTTC; size: NA; V: TRBV6-5; D: TRBD2; J: TRBJ2-1
CDR3: CASRSPGQGSTNEKLFF; DNA: TGTGCCAGCAGGTCACCGGGACAGGGCTCAACTAATGAAAAACTGTTTTTT; size: NA; V: TRBV28; D: TRBD1; J: TRBJ1-4
CDR3: CASCPGGDTQYF; DNA: TGTGCCAGCTGCCCAGGAGGAGATACGCAGTATTTT; size: NA; V: TRBV11-1; D: NA; J: TRBJ2-3
CDR3: CASSERSNQPQHF; DNA: TGTGCCAGCAGTGAGCGAAGCAATCAGCCCCAGCATTTT; size: NA; V: TRBV2; D: NA; J: TRBJ1-5
CDR3: CASSQGSRGFGNEQFF; DNA: TGCGCCAGCAGCCAAGGTAGTAGGGGGTTCGGCAATGAGCAGTTCTTC; size: NA; V: TRBV4-1; D: NA; J: TRBJ2-1
CDR3: CASSISSGIASYEQYF; DNA: TGTGCCAGCAGCATTTCTAGCGGCATAGCTTCCTACGAGCAGTACTTC; size: few; V: TRBV11-2; D: TRBD2; J: TRBJ2-7
CDR3: CASSLEGPRGQPQHF; DNA: TGTGCCAGCAGCTTAGAAGGTCCTCGGGGCCAGCCCCAGCATTTT; size: NA; V: TRBV7-2; D: NA; J: TRBJ1-5
CDR3: CASSLAGTINEQFF; DNA: TGTGCCAGCAGTTTAGCGGGAACTATCAATGAGCAGTTCTTC; size: NA; V: TRBV6-6; D: TRBD2; J: TRBJ2-1
CDR3: CASSLGQFRTDTQYF; DNA: TGCGCCAGCAGCCTCGGACAGTTTAGGACAGATACGCAGTATTTT; size: NA; V: TRBV5-1; D: NA; J: TRBJ2-3
CDR3: CASSEPGLSSYEQYF; DNA: TGTGCCAGCAGTGAGCCAGGGCTAAGCTCCTACGAGCAGTACTTC; size: few; V: TRBV6-1; D: NA; J: TRBJ2-7
CDR3: CSAKTGGSGGFSYEQYF; DNA: TGCAGTGCCAAGACAGGGGGGAGCGGGGGGTTCTCCTACGAGCAGTACTTC; size: few; V: TRBV20-1; D: NA; J: TRBJ2-7
CDR3: CAISESGYYGSYNEQFF; DNA: TGTGCCATCAGTGAGTCCGGGTACTATGGCTCCTACAATGAGCAGTTCTTC; size: NA; V: TRBV10-3; D: NA; J: TRBJ2-1
CDR3: CSASRPTAGLFF; DNA: TGCAGTGCTAGTAGGCCCACCGCGGGACTGTTTTTT; size: few; V: TRBV20-1; D: NA; J: TRBJ1-4
CDR3: CASSQDTNGNYGYTF; DNA: TGTGCCAGCAGCCAGGATACGAACGGAAACTATGGCTACACCTTC; size: few; V: TRBV3-1; D: NA; J: TRBJ1-2
CDR3: CASGTGSNTEAFF; DNA: TGTGCCAGCGGCACAGGTTCGAACACTGAAGCTTTCTTT; size: NA; V: TRBV7-3; D: NA; J: TRBJ1-1
CDR3: CASSWASGAGDTQYF; DNA: TGTGCCAGCAGTTGGGCTAGCGGGGCGGGGGATACGCAGTATTTT; size: NA; V: TRBV27; D: TRBD2; J: TRBJ2-3
CDR3: CASSRDVCTDTQYF; DNA: TGTGCCAGCTCACGGGACGTCTGCACAGATACGCAGTATTTT; size: NA; V: TRBV18; D: NA; J: TRBJ2-3
CDR3: CASSRQGYAPTSFYNEQFF; DNA: TGTGCCAGCAGCCGACAGGGGTATGCGCCAACCAGCTTTTACAATGAGCAGTTCTTC; size: many; V: TRBV7-2; D: TRBD1; J: TRBJ2-1
CDR3: CATGVGRSSYEQYF; DNA: TGTGCCACTGGGGTCGGTCGGAGCTCCTACGAGCAGTACTTC; size: few; V: TRBV10-3; D: NA; J: TRBJ2-7
CDR3: CASSDHRGAPNYGYTF; DNA: TGTGCCAGCAGTGACCACAGGGGCGCCCCAAACTATGGCTACACCTTC; size: once; V: TRBV6-2/TRBV6-3; D: TRBD1; J: TRBJ1-2